This T cell receptor (beta chain) was documented in a study of regulatory T cells in long-lasting Graves disease. Broader study findings: Rather than thyroid tissue, only peripheral blood underwent study.

CDR3 regions were amplified by Arm-PCR using iRepertoire HTBI primers to build TCR beta libraries. TCRdb used MiXCR to reprocess the multiplex PCR reads, holding one entry per CDR3 protein. The sample has more than 300,000 distinct CDR3 sequences; under 20% are singletons. Time point meaning: newly diagnosed GD, antithyroid drugs for less than 3 months. Preparation of the TCR library used RNA extracted from PBMCs. Approximately 8.9-milliliter peripheral blood samples went into EDTA tubes. There are many counts of this clonotype. The antigen is undetermined. These same data were also listed under a study on T cells in Graves' hyperthyroidism and ophthalmopathy.

This sample comprised peripheral blood mononuclear cells (PBMCs), obtained at new diagnosis, from a patient treated with antithyroid drugs. The receptor's source is a woman younger than 35 with Graves disease.

CDR3 protein: CASSPSLQGPNEQFF. The CDR3 DNA reads as TGTGCCAGCTCACCATCCCTACAGGGTCCCAATGAGCAGTTCTTC. V and J are TRBV18 and TRBJ2-1; possible D gene TRBD1, 6 bases. The CDR3 runs 15 residues. Between the trimmed V and J ends, which lost 2 bases and 6 bases, there was a span of 14 bases. Germline CDR1 reads KGHSH; CDR2 reads LQKENI. Supplemented by reference TRBV18 and TRBJ2-1, the full variable domain reads NAGVMQNPRHLVRRRGQEARLRCSPMKGHSHVYWYRQLPEEGLKFMVYLQKENIIDESGMPKERFSAEFPKEGPSILRIQQVVRGDSAAYFCASSPSLQGPNEQFFGPGTRLTVL.